Below, 4 T cell receptor beta chains from the same sample are listed, as sequenced in a study of shared clonotypes between healthy human individuals (dated by TCRdb to 2020 to 2022). Libraries were prepared through the immunoSEQ multiplex PCR assay. TCRdb took over this immuneACCESS table, retaining in-frame rearrangements with V and J assigned. Such tables are incomplete; in checked studies, under half of the missing clones stem from an unresolved V gene, and the remainder is unexplained. In this sample the table shows hundreds of thousands of clones, about four fifths of which occur a single time. The top ten clonotypes cover about 13% of the sample. Sequenced material: PBMCs. The receptors come from a woman aged 40 to 50 in good health. Some clones in this sample may be carry-over from other donors' samples.

V and J are TRBV18 and TRBJ2-2, with D maybe TRBD2 (6 bases). V was trimmed by 2 bases and J by 1 base, leaving 11 bases between them. This CDR3 is built from 16 residues. Germline V CDR1 and CDR2: KGHSH, LQKENI. The CDR3 region has the DNA TGTGCCAGCTCACCAACGGGACTTCTGAACACCGGGGAGCTGTTTTTT. Translation: CASSPTGLLNTGELFF.

This clone was recorded once. The CDR3: CASSLRGTRQFF. CDR3 nucleotide sequence: TGTGCCAGCAGTCTAAGAGGGACTCGGCAGTTCTTC. The rearrangement uses TRBV28 and TRBJ2-1, with TRBD2 as a possible D gene (6 bases). CDR3 length: 12 residues. Trimming cost V 5 bases and J 12 bases, with 14 bases left between them. CDR1 and CDR2 from the germline V gene are MDHEN and SYDVKM.

The genes are TRBV19 and TRBJ1-1, with a weak D call TRBD1 (5 bases). The CDR3 runs to 15 residues. The V and J ends lost 5 bases and 3 bases respectively, with 16 bases between them. Germline V gene sequence: CDR1 LNHDA, CDR2 SQIVND (reference sequence). In DNA, the CDR3 is TGTGCCAGTAGTCCGCACCAGAGGGGTGACACTGAAGCTTTCTTT. The encoded protein is CASSPHQRGDTEAFF. Full variable domain (remainder filled in from reference TRBV19 and TRBJ1-1): DGGITQSPKYLFRKEGQNVTLSCEQNLNHDAMYWYRQDPGQGLRLIYYSQIVNDFQKGDIAEGYSVSREKKESFPLTVTSAQKNPTAFYLCASSPHQRGDTEAFFGQGTRLTVV.

V usage is TRBV5-1 and J usage is TRBJ1-1; D may be TRBD1 (5 bases). Germline V gene data show CDR1 as SGHRS and CDR2 as YFSETQ. The V gene lost 0 bases and the J gene lost 1 base, with 10 bases spanning the gap. The length of the CDR3 is 15 residues. The CDR3 DNA reads TGCGCCAGCAGCTTGGTATCAGGGAGGAACACTGAAGCTTTCTTT. This codes for CASSLVSGRNTEAFF.